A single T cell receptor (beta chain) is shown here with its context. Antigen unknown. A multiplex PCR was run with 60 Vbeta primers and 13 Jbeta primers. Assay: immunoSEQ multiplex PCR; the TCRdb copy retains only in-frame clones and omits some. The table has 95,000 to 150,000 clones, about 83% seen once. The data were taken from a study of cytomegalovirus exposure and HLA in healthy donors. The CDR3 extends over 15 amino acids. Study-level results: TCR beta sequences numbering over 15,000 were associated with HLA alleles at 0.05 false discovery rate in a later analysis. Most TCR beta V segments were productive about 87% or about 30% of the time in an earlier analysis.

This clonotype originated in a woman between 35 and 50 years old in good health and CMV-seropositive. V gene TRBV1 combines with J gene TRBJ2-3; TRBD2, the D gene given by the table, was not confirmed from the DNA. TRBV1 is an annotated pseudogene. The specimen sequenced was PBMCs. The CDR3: CTSSQGLGNSDTQYF. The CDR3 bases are TGCACCAGCAGCCAAGGACTAGGCAACTCAGATACGCAGTATTTT.